This T cell receptor (beta chain) originates from a study of blood T cell repertoires in COVID-19. On the study more broadly: Acute and convalescent COVID-19 samples came from the United States, Italy and Spain. Sample material is recorded as cDNA or gDNA derived from T cells, B-cell-depleted T cells, or PBMCs.

Trimming cost V 8 bases and J 0 bases, with 12 bases left between them. The CDR3 covers 14 residues. Germline CDR1 reads ENHRY; CDR2 reads SYGVKD. Sequencing used immunoSEQ multiplex PCR; TCRdb keeps in-frame clones, though not all of them. The sample contains roughly 91,000 clones, 82% of which appear only once. The genes are TRBV10-3 and TRBJ2-3; the D is unclear. The source of this sequence is a woman older than 75 with acute or convalescent COVID-19. Sequenced sample: peripheral blood. The CDR3 is CAISPRSSTDTQYF. The CDR3 region has the DNA TGTGCCATCTCCCCCAGGTCTAGCACAGATACGCAGTATTTT.